The next 28 T cell receptor beta chains were all read from a single sample in a study of blood T cell repertoires in COVID-19. This table comes from immunoSEQ multiplex PCR, and its TCRdb copy is limited to in-frame clones, with some not included. In the table there are a few hundred thousand clones, 90% to 95% of which are singletons. Sequenced: PBMCs or T cells enriched from blood (not recorded which). The receptors come from a human donor in a cohort exposed to, infected with or recovered from COVID-19 (not recorded which). The donor label of this sample is uncertain.

The chain carries TRBV7-3 and TRBJ1-6; possibly TRBD1 for D (6 bases). The length of the CDR3 is 15 residues. The V gene lost 6 bases and the J gene lost 2 bases, with 11 bases spanning the gap. Germline V gene data show CDR1 as SGHTA and CDR2 as FQGTGA. The CDR3 region has the DNA TGTGCCAGCAGTAGAACAGGGCCCTATAATTCACCCCTCCACTTT. Translating it yields CASSRTGPYNSPLHF.

The chain carries TRBV7-3 and TRBJ2-7; D possibly corresponds to TRBD1 (5 bases). CDR3 length equals 14 residues. Germline CDR1 is SGHTA and CDR2 is FQGTGA. V lost 2 bases and J lost 3, with 11 bases in between. The CDR3 reads CASSLHSDSYEQYF. The CDR3 DNA reads as TGTGCCAGCAGCTTACATTCCGACAGCTACGAGCAGTACTTC. Looking up the rest from reference TRBV7-3 and TRBJ2-7 gives the full variable domain: GAGVSQTPSNKVTEKGKYVELRCDPISGHTALYWYRQSLGQGPEFLIYFQGTGAADDSGLPNDRFFAVRPEGSVSTLKIQRTERGDSAVYLCASSLHSDSYEQYFGPGTRLTVT.

The chain carries TRBV4-2 and TRBJ1-6; the D is unclear. The CDR3 has 13 amino acids. Germline V lookup: CDR1 LGHNA, CDR2 YNFKEQ. V lost 0 bases, J lost 7 bases, and 4 bases lay in between. The CDR3 reads CASSQEENSPLHF. The CDR3 bases are TGTGCCAGCAGCCAAGAAGAGAATTCACCCCTCCACTTT.

V and J are TRBV6-5 and TRBJ2-1; 8 nucleotides match TRBD1. The ends lost 2 bases at V and 4 bases at J; junction bases unmatched: 7. Germline CDR1 and CDR2: MNHEY and SVGAGI. This CDR3 region has 16 residues. The CDR3 coding sequence is TGTGCCAGCAGTTACCGGGGGACAGGAGTTTACAATGAGCAGTTCTTC. It codes for CASSYRGTGVYNEQFF.

Concerning this clone: Other DNA sequences from this sample encode an identical CDR3 as well. The chain couples TRBV24-1 to TRBJ2-5; D unclear. The CDR3 consists of 11 residues. V was clipped by 7 bases and J by 5 bases, with 7 bases between them. Per the germline V gene, CDR1 is KGHDR and CDR2 is SFDVKD. Here the CDR3 DNA reads TGTGCCACCAGCGCCGGGGAGACCCAGTACTTC. It encodes CATSAGETQYF.

The chain uses TRBV11-2 and TRBJ1-3; D is perhaps TRBD1 (6 bases). The CDR3 runs 16 residues. The germline V and J ends were trimmed by 6 bases and 0 bases, with 15 bases remaining between them. Germline V gene sequence: CDR1 SGHAT, CDR2 FQNNGV. The CDR3 bases are TGTGCCAGCAGTTTAACCAGGGGACCCTCTGGAAACACCATATATTTT. It codes for CASSLTRGPSGNTIYF.

A single count supports this clone. V usage is TRBV10-2 and J usage is TRBJ1-1; D is uncertain. From germline, CDR1 is WSHSY and CDR2 SAAADI. V shed 1 base and J shed 1 base, with 4 bases lying between them. The CDR3 runs to 13 residues. The CDR3 sequence is CASSEYRNTEAFF. CDR3 nucleotide sequence: TGCGCCAGCAGTGAGTATCGGAACACTGAAGCTTTCTTT.

J is TRBJ2-7 and V is TRBV5-1; the match to TRBD1 covers 12 bases. This CDR3 is built from 15 residues. Per the germline V gene, CDR1 is SGHRS and CDR2 is YFSETQ. The V and J ends lost 4 bases and 7 bases, in that order; junction bases with no gene match: 9. CDR3 sequence: CASSEDRDRGREQYF. The CDR3 nucleotides are TGCGCCAGCAGCGAGGACCGGGACAGGGGGCGTGAGCAGTACTTC.

The rearrangement uses TRBV10-3 and TRBJ1-2; TRBD1 agrees at 7 bases. The V gene's germline CDR1 is ENHRY and CDR2 SYGVKD. Unmatched junction bases numbered 16, after V lost 6 bases and J lost 6 bases. The CDR3 totals 16 residues. CDR3 residues: CAIRALTGTAKDGYTF. As DNA, the CDR3 is TGTGCCATCAGGGCCCTCACCGGGACAGCAAAAGATGGCTACACCTTC.

The chain combines TRBV5-4 with TRBJ1-1; D call uncertain. CDR1 is SGHNT, CDR2 YYREEE, per germline (reference sequence). The CDR3 sequence is 13 residues long. V was cut by 0 bases and J by 7 bases, with 10 bases left in between. The CDR3, as DNA: TGTGCCAGCAGCTTGGTGGAGGGCCTTGAAGCTTTCTTT. It specifies CASSLVEGLEAFF.

The V and J genes are TRBV2 and TRBJ2-1; a weak D match, TRBD2 (5 bases). V was clipped by 3 bases and J by 7 bases, with 19 bases between them. From germline, CDR1 is SNHLY and CDR2 FYNNEI. The CDR3 loop spans 16 amino acids. The CDR3 region is CASSEIRRLSSNEQFF. CDR3 coding DNA: TGTGCCAGCAGTGAGATAAGGAGGTTGAGTTCGAATGAGCAGTTCTTC.

V and J are TRBV23-1 and TRBJ2-7; 7 nucleotides agree with TRBD1. TRBV23-1 is flagged as an ORF with uncertain function. V gave up 0 bases and J gave up 2 bases; unmatched junction bases: 4. The CDR3 consists of 15 residues. This CDR3 is CASSQSDRLTYEQYF. The CDR3 DNA is TGCGCCAGCAGTCAATCGGACAGGCTTACCTACGAGCAGTACTTC.

V and J are TRBV18 and TRBJ2-5; D uncertain. V lost 5 bases and J 1 base, leaving 11 bases between the germline ends. Germline CDR1 and CDR2: KGHSH and LQKENI. CDR3 size: 14 residues. CDR3 region: CASSATARQETQYF. The CDR3, as DNA: TGTGCCAGCTCAGCTACAGCACGCCAAGAGACCCAGTACTTC.

This sequence joins TRBV11-2 and TRBJ2-1; 8 bases line up with TRBD1. CDR1 SGHAT and CDR2 FQNNGV come from the germline V gene. V was clipped by 1 base and J by 4 bases; unmatched bases: 9. This CDR3 spans 17 amino acids. The CDR3 reads CASSLGWAGGLYNEQFF. The CDR3, as DNA: TGTGCCAGCAGCTTAGGGTGGGCAGGGGGCCTTTACAATGAGCAGTTCTTC.

This clone was counted only a few times. The rearrangement uses TRBV6-2 or TRBV6-3 and TRBJ2-2, with D uncertain. The CDR3 is made up of 17 amino acids. V was clipped by 0 bases and J by 0 bases, with 11 bases between them. Germline V CDR1 and CDR2: MNHEY, SVGEGT. Written as DNA, the CDR3 is TGTGCCAGCAGTTACTCGATCTGGGCCGCGAACACCGGGGAGCTGTTTTTT. As protein: CASSYSIWAANTGELFF.

The chain combines TRBV18 with TRBJ2-5, with a weak D call TRBD1 (5 bases). The CDR3 sequence is 14 residues long. Looked up from germline, CDR1 is KGHSH and CDR2 is LQKENI. V dropped 8 bases and J dropped 5 bases, with 18 bases sitting between them. The CDR3 DNA is TGTGCCAGCCGCTTGGCAGGGTCAAGGGAGACCCAGTACTTC. Translated: CASRLAGSRETQYF.

The CDR3 sequence: CASSETPLQGELFF. CDR3 in DNA: TGTGCCAGCAGTGAAACACCGCTTCAGGGGGAGCTGTTTTTT. This chain connects TRBV6-1 to TRBJ2-2; no firm D call. Trimming pared 2 bases from V and 8 bases from J, leaving 12 bases between. Per the germline V gene, CDR1 is MNHNS and CDR2 is SASEGT. The CDR3 is 14 amino acids.

This clone came up once. V is TRBV6-5 and J is TRBJ1-2; TRBD1 agrees at 7 bases. The ends lost 5 bases at V and 2 bases at J; junction bases unmatched: 5. This CDR3 spans 14 amino acids. Germline-derived CDR1 and CDR2 are MNHEY and SVGAGI. In DNA form, the CDR3 reads TGTGCCAGCAGTCCCCCGACAGGGAACTATGGCTACACCTTC. The encoded protein is CASSPPTGNYGYTF.

This chain uses TRBV19 with TRBJ2-7; 7 bases are a match to TRBD1. Germline CDR1 LNHDA, CDR2 SQIVND (reference sequence). J lost 2 bases, V lost 5 bases, and 12 bases had no gene match. The CDR3 sequence is 16 residues long. CDR3 amino acids: CASSPGFRTGAYEQYF. As DNA, the CDR3 is TGTGCCAGTAGTCCGGGTTTTAGGACAGGAGCCTACGAGCAGTACTTC.

The rearrangement links TRBV7-8 to TRBJ1-1; TRBD1 agrees at 8 bases. The CDR3 runs 14 residues. In germline, CDR1 is SGHVS, CDR2 FQNEAQ. Germline trimming cut 5 bases from V and 6 bases from J; bases unmatched to any gene: 8. In nucleotides, the CDR3 is TGTGCCAGCAGCAGCCCCAGGGGGCGTGCTGAAGCTTTCTTT. Its translation: CASSSPRGRAEAFF.

The chain joins TRBV7-2 to TRBJ2-5; 9 bases fit TRBD2. CDR3 length equals 14 residues. V shed 3 bases and J 5 bases; nucleotides not matched to a gene: 4. From germline, CDR1 is SGHTA and CDR2 FQGNSA. This CDR3 reads CASSLTSGGETQYF. The CDR3 coding sequence is TGTGCCAGCAGCTTGACTAGCGGAGGGGAGACCCAGTACTTC.

The chain links TRBV18 to TRBJ1-5; possible D gene TRBD1, 6 bases. CDR3 length: 18 residues. Trimming cost V 3 bases and J 4 bases, with 22 bases left between them. Germline CDR1 KGHSH, CDR2 LQKENI. This CDR3 reads CASSPSKGRDRMNQPQHF. In nucleotides, the CDR3 is TGTGCCAGCTCACCTTCGAAGGGGCGTGACAGGATGAATCAGCCCCAGCATTTT.

This sequence joins TRBV6-5 and TRBJ2-7; TRBD1 agrees at 8 bases. The CDR3 has 14 amino acids. The V segment lost 6 bases and the J segment 3 bases; nucleotides outside the gene matches: 7. Per germline, CDR1 MNHEY and CDR2 SVGAGI. In nucleotides, the CDR3 is TGTGCCAGCAGGGCGACAGGGGAGAGCTACGAGCAGTACTTC. Its translation: CASRATGESYEQYF.

The rearrangement joins TRBV11-2 to TRBJ1-2; D unresolved. Deletions cut 0 bases from V and 4 bases from J, with 6 bases between. Germline assignment: CDR1 SGHAT and CDR2 FQNNGV. The CDR3 length is 13 residues. The CDR3 DNA is TGTGCCAGCAGCTTAGAGGGCTTCTATGGCTACACCTTC. It encodes CASSLEGFYGYTF.

Written as DNA, the CDR3 is TGTGCCAGCAGCCACCAACTCCGGACAGGGAGGAATCAGCCCCAGCATTTT. This encodes CASSHQLRTGRNQPQHF. V is TRBV7-8 and J is TRBJ1-5, with 8 nucleotides matching TRBD1. From germline, CDR1 is SGHVS and CDR2 FQNEAQ. The CDR3 spans 17 residues. V lost 5 bases to trimming and J lost 4 bases; unmatched junction nucleotides: 13.

This clone has just one count. This chain links TRBV4-1 with TRBJ1-2; the D gene is possibly TRBD1 (6 bases). CDR3 size: 16 residues. The ends were cut back, 2 bases at V and 2 bases at J, with 15 bases in the middle. Germline assignment: CDR1 MGHRA and CDR2 YSYEKL. The CDR3: CASSQIAGGGNYGYTF. The CDR3 DNA reads as TGCGCCAGCAGCCAAATAGCCGGGGGGGGCAACTATGGCTACACCTTC.

The chain recombines TRBV4-2 with TRBJ2-6; no firm D call. From germline, CDR1 is LGHNA and CDR2 YNFKEQ. V was clipped by 2 bases and J by 2 bases, with 10 bases between them. CDR3 length: 16 residues. CDR3 loop: CASSQFPIAGANVLTF. CDR3 sequence (DNA): TGTGCCAGCAGCCAATTTCCTATCGCTGGGGCCAACGTCCTGACTTTC.

V and J are TRBV7-2 and TRBJ2-2; maybe TRBD2 (6 bases). The CDR3 loop spans 16 amino acids. CDR1 SGHTA and CDR2 FQGNSA come from the germline V gene. V lost 4 bases to trimming and J lost 2 bases, with 14 bases between them. The CDR3 coding sequence is TGTGCCAGCAGCTCGTGGGCGGGGTCTAACACCGGGGAGCTGTTTTTT. Its protein is CASSSWAGSNTGELFF.